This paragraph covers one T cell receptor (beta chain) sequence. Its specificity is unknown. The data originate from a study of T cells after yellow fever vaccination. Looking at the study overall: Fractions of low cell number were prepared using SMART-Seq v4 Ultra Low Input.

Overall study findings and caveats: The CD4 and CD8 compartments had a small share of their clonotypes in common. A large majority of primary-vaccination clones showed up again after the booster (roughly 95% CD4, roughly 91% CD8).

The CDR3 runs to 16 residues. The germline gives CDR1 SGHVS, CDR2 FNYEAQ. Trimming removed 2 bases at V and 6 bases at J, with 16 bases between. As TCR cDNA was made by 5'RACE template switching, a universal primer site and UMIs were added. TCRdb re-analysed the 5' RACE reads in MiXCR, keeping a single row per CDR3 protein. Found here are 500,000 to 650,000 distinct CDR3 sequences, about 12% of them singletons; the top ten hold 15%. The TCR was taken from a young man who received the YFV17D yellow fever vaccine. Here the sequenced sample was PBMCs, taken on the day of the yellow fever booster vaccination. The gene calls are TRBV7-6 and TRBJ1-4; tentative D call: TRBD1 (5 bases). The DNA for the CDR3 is TGTGCCAGCAGCTTACGTTCTACGGGGGGGGATGAAAAACTGTTTTTT. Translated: CASSLRSTGGDEKLFF.